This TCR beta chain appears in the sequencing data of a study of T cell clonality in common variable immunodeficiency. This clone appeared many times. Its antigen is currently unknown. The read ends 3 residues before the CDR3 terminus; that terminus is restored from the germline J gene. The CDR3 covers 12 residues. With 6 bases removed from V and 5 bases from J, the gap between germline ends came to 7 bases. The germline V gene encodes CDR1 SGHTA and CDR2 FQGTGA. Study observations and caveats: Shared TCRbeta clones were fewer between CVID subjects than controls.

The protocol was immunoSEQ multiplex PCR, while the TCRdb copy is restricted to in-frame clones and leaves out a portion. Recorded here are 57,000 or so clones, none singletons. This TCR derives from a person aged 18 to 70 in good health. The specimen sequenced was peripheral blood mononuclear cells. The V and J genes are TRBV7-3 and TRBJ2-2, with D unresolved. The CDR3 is CASSPLTGELFF. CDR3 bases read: TGTGCCAGCAGTCCCCTTACCGGGGAG.